This paragraph covers one TCR beta chain sequence. This specimen belongs to a study of blood T cell repertoires in COVID-19. Looking at the study overall: Sites in the United States, Italy and Spain provided acute and convalescent COVID-19 samples. T cells, B-cell-depleted T cells, or PBMCs supplied cDNA or gDNA.

The CDR3 runs 16 residues. The V and J ends lost 5 bases and 8 bases, in that order; junction bases with no gene match: 11. In germline, CDR1 is MDHEN, CDR2 SYDVKM. Per the original data handling: Amplification of reference gene primers provided the estimated nucleated cell counts. This table comes from immunoSEQ multiplex PCR, and its TCRdb copy is limited to in-frame clones, with some not included. V and J calls and clone size are copied from that table; D and trimming were computed from the DNA. The data show 150,000 to 200,000 clones, 88% seen once. This receptor was obtained from a woman in her twenties or thirties with acute or convalescent COVID-19. Sequencing used peripheral blood. The genes are TRBV28 and TRBJ2-4, with TRBD2 matching over 11 bases. Here the CDR3 reads CASSQPPTSGSHIQYF. DNA for the CDR3: TGTGCCAGCAGTCAGCCCCCTACTAGCGGGAGTCACATTCAGTACTTC.